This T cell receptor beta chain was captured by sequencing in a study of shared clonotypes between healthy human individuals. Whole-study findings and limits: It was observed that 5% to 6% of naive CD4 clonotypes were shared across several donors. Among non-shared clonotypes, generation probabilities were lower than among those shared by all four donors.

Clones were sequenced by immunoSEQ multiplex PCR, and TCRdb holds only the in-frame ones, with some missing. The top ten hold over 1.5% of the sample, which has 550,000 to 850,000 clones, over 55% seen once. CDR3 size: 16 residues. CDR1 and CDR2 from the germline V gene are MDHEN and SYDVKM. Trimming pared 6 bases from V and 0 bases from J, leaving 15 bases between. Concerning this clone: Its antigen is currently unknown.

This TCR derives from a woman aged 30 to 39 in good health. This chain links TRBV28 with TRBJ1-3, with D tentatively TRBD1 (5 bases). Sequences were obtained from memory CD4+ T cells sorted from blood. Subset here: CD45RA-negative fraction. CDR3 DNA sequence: TGTGCCAGCAGAAGCCCTCGGGACGGCTCTGGAAACACCATATATTTT. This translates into CASRSPRDGSGNTIYF.